This T cell receptor (beta chain) was identified during a study of T cells after yellow fever vaccination. This clonotype was seen many times. Antigen specificity is unknown. TCRdb processed the 5' RACE reads anew with MiXCR; each CDR3 protein has one entry. Here the sample spans fewer than 500,000 distinct CDR3 sequences, approximately 19% being singletons. The V and J ends lost 4 bases and 4 bases, in that order; junction bases with no gene match: 5. The V gene's germline CDR1 is SQVTM and CDR2 ANQGSEA. The CDR3 spans 14 residues. Study-level findings and limits: Just a small share of clonotypes turned up in the CD4 compartment as well as the CD8 compartment. FACS-sorted repertoires might harbor abundant contaminating clonotypes from the bulk population.

This sample comprised PBMCs, obtained before the yellow fever booster vaccination. The origin of this receptor is a man in his late teens or twenties who received the YFV17D yellow fever vaccine. The chain employs TRBV29-1 and TRBJ1-5; 9 bases map to TRBD1. CDR3 in DNA: TGCAGCGTTGGACAGGGGGTAGGGAATCAGCCCCAGCATTTT. Translated: CSVGQGVGNQPQHF.